Sequencing of this TCR beta chain was carried out in a study of shared clonotypes between healthy human individuals. Study-wide results and caveats: The study found lower generation probabilities in non-shared clonotypes than in those shared by all four donors. Incompleteness in sorted-subset sequencing, despite large depth, was shown by rarefaction. Sampling covered nothing but blood. Tissue TCR repertoires likely differ from those found in blood.

Each donor was a Caucasian adult residing in Nashville, Tennessee. The assay was immunoSEQ multiplex PCR, and TCRdb's table has in-frame clones only and misses some. The table lists some 900,000 clones, 70% to 85% of them singletons. The CDR3 is 14 amino acids. The trim removed 4 bases at V and 5 bases at J, leaving 2 bases unmatched. Germline CDR1 reads SGHTA; CDR2 reads FQGNSA. On this clone: Its antigen is still unknown.

This clonotype was obtained from a man between 18 and 35 years old in good health. The genes are TRBV7-2 and TRBJ2-2; 9 bases are shared with TRBD2. The specimen was memory CD4+ T cells sorted from blood. Subset given: CD45RA-negative fraction. For the CDR3, the DNA is TGTGCCAGCAGCTGGGGACTAGCTACCGGGGAGCTGTTTTTT. Amino acid sequence: CASSWGLATGELFF.